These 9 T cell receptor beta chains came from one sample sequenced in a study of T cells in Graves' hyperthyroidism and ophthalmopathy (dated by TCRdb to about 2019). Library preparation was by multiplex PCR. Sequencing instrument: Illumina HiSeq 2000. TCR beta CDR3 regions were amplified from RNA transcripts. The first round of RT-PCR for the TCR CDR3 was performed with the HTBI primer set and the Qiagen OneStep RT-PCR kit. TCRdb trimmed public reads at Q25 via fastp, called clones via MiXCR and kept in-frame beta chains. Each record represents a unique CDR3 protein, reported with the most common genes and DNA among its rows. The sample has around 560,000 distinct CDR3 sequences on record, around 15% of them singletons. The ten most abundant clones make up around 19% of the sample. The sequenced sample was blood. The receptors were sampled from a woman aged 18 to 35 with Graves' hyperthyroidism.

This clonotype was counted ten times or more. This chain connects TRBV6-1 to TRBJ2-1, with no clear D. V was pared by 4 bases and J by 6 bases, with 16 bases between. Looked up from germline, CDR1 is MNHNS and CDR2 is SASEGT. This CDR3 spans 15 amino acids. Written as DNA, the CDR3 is TGTGCCAGCAGTGGGACGGCAATCCTCCGCAATGAGCAGTTCTTC. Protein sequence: CASSGTAILRNEQFF.

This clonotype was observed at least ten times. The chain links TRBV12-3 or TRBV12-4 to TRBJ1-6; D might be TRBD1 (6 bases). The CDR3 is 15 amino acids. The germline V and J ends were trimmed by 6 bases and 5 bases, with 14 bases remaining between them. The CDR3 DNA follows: TGTGCCAGCAGCCGGGAACAGGGTAATAATTCACCCCTCCACTTT. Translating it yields CASSREQGNNSPLHF.

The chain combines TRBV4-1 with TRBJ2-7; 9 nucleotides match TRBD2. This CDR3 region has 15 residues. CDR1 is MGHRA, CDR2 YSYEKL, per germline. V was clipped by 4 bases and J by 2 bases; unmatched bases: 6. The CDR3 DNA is TGCGCCAGCAGCCGACAGACTAGCGGTGCCTACGAGCAGTACTTC. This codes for CASSRQTSGAYEQYF.

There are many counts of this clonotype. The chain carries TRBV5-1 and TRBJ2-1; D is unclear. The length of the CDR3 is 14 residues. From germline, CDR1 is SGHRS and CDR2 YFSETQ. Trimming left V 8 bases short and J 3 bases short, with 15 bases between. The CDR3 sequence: CASPSCPDYNEQFF. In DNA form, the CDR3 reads TGCGCCAGTCCGTCCTGCCCAGACTACAATGAGCAGTTCTTC.

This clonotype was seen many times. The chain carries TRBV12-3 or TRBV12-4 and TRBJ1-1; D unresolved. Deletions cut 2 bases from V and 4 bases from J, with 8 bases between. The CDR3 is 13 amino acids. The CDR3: CASSLKLATEAFF. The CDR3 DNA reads TGTGCCAGCAGTTTAAAGCTGGCCACTGAAGCTTTCTTT.

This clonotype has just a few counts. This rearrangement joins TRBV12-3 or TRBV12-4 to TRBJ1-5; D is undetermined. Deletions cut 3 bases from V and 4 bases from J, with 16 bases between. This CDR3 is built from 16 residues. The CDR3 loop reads CASSFRWQEYNQPQHF. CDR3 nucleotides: TGTGCCAGCAGTTTTAGGTGGCAGGAGTATAATCAGCCCCAGCATTTT.

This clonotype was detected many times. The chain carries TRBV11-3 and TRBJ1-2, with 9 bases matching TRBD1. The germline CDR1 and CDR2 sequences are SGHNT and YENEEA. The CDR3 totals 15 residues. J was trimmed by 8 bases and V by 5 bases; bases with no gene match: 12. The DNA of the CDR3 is TGTGCCAGCAGCCAGGGACAGGGTGCATTCGAGGGCTACACCTTC. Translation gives CASSQGQGAFEGYTF.

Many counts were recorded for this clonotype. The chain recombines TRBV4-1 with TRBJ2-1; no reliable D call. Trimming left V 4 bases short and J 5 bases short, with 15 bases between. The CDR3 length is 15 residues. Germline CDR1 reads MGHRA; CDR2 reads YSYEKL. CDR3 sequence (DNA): TGCGCCAGCAGCCCCCTGGGCCTCCCCCACAATGAGCAGTTCTTC. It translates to CASSPLGLPHNEQFF.

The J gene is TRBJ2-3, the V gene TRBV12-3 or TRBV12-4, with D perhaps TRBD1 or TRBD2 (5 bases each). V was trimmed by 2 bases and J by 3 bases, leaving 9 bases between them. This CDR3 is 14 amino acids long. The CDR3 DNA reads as TGTGCCAGCAGTTTACTGAGGGGAACAGATACGCAGTATTTT. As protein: CASSLLRGTDTQYF.